Listed here are 32 T cell receptor beta chains from one sample, sequenced in a study of technical replicates of blood from a few donors. This table comes from immunoSEQ multiplex PCR, and its TCRdb copy is limited to in-frame clones, with some not included. Among roughly 80,000 clones listed, 90% to 95% were seen once. Sequencing was done on a sample of T cells isolated from PBMCs. These receptors all stem from a human donor in good health.

This CDR3 is CSGSWRGQETQYF. CDR3 sequence (DNA): TGCAGCGGCTCTTGGAGGGGCCAAGAGACCCAGTACTTC. This chain joins TRBV29-1 and TRBJ2-5, with a weak D call TRBD2 (6 bases). The germline CDR1 and CDR2 sequences are SQVTM and ANQGSEA. Trimming cost V 7 bases and J 1 base, with 13 bases left between them. This CDR3 comprises 13 residues. The whole variable domain, filled in from reference TRBV29-1 and TRBJ2-5, reads SAVISQKPSRDICQRGTSLTIQCQVDSQVTMMFWYRQQPGQSLTLIATANQGSEATYESGFVIDKFPISRPNLTFSTLTVSNMSPEDSSIYLCSGSWRGQETQYFGPGTRLLVL.

Concerning this clone itself: Other DNA variants within this sample encode the same CDR3. The V gene is TRBV30, the J gene TRBJ2-7; 7 bases are shared with TRBD1. This CDR3 has 11 amino acids. Germline CDR1 GTSNPN, CDR2 SVGIG (reference sequence). V lost 4 bases and J lost 3; bases outside the gene matches: 0. CDR3 amino acids: CAWTGGYEQYF. The CDR3 DNA is TGTGCCTGGACAGGGGGCTACGAGCAGTACTTC. The full variable domain, with the rest looked up from reference TRBV30 and TRBJ2-7, is SQTIHQWPATLVQPVGSPLSLECTVEGTSNPNLYWYRQAAGRGLQLLFYSVGIGQISSEVPQNLSASRPQDRQFILSSKKLLLSDSGFYLCAWTGGYEQYFGPGTRLTVT.

V usage is TRBV7-3 and J usage is TRBJ2-5; tentatively, D is TRBD2 (7 bases). Trimming cost V 5 bases and J 3 bases, with 16 bases left between them. In germline, CDR1 is SGHTA, CDR2 FQGTGA. This CDR3 region has 15 residues. CDR3 nucleotide sequence: TGTGCCAGCAGCCAACCGGGGGGCTCAAAAGAGACCCAGTACTTC. Translation gives CASSQPGGSKETQYF.

The chain couples TRBV11-2 to TRBJ2-7; TRBD2 aligns across 11 bases. This CDR3 region has 15 residues. Germline assignment: CDR1 SGHAT and CDR2 FQNNGV. V dropped 5 bases and J dropped 4; count of bases not matched to a gene: 7. The DNA of the CDR3 is TGTGCCAGCAGCCACCTTAGCGGGAGGGAGTACGAGCAGTACTTC. This gives the protein CASSHLSGREYEQYF.

CDR3 in amino acids: CASSSDTRAGGPYEQYF. In nucleotides, the CDR3 is TGTGCCAGCAGCTCGGATACTCGAGCGGGAGGGCCCTACGAGCAGTACTTC. The rearrangement joins TRBV7-2 to TRBJ2-7, with 10 positions matching TRBD2. Unmatched junction bases numbered 11, after V lost 4 bases and J lost 2 bases. Germline loops: CDR1 SGHTA, CDR2 FQGNSA. The CDR3 is 17 amino acids.

The rearrangement uses TRBV7-9 and TRBJ1-5; D not certain. V lost 2 bases to trimming and J lost 0 bases, with 8 bases between them. This CDR3 comprises 15 residues. Germline CDR1 reads SEHNR; CDR2 reads FQNEAQ (reference sequence). The CDR3 bases are TGTGCCAGCAGCTTAACCGGTGATAGCAATCAGCCCCAGCATTTT. It encodes CASSLTGDSNQPQHF.

This clone was seen just once. V is TRBV7-9 and J is TRBJ2-5; a possible D gene is TRBD2 (6 bases). Germline CDR1 is SEHNR and CDR2 is FQNEAQ (reference sequence). The CDR3 sequence is 14 residues long. Trimming left V 4 bases short and J 4 bases short, with 13 bases between. The CDR3 loop reads CASSSRGSGETQYF. The CDR3 DNA follows: TGTGCCAGCAGCTCGCGGGGCTCGGGAGAGACCCAGTACTTC. The full variable domain, with the rest looked up from reference TRBV7-9 and TRBJ2-5, is DTGVSQNPRHKITKRGQNVTFRCDPISEHNRLYWYRQTLGQGPEFLTYFQNEAQLEKSRLLSDRFSAERPKGSFSTLEIQRTEQGDSAMYLCASSSRGSGETQYFGPGTRLLVL.

This chain uses TRBV6-6 with TRBJ1-3; D call uncertain. Germline-derived CDR1 and CDR2 are MNHNY and SVGAGI (reference sequence). This CDR3 spans 14 amino acids. Trimming cost V 2 bases and J 8 bases, with 13 bases left between them. In DNA form, the CDR3 reads TGTGCCAGCAGTTACAGGCTTCACGAGGACACCATATATTTT. Translating it yields CASSYRLHEDTIYF.

This chain's CDR3 is CASSQDYAGEGNEQFF. CDR3 DNA: TGCGCCAGCAGCCAAGATTACGCGGGAGAGGGCAATGAGCAGTTCTTC. The V call is TRBV4-1, the J call TRBJ2-1; 7 nucleotides agree with TRBD2. The V gene end was trimmed by 0 bases and the J gene end by 6 bases; junction bases not matched to a gene: 8. CDR3 length equals 16 residues. Looked up from germline, CDR1 is MGHRA and CDR2 is YSYEKL.

This chain joins TRBV10-3 and TRBJ1-5; D call uncertain. The CDR3 runs 14 residues. Trimming removed 0 bases from V and 0 bases from J, with 3 bases in between. Looked up from germline, CDR1 is ENHRY and CDR2 is SYGVKD. CDR3 protein: CAISESYSNQPQHF. In DNA form, the CDR3 reads TGTGCCATCAGTGAGTCTTATAGCAATCAGCCCCAGCATTTT.

The chain employs TRBV7-3 and TRBJ1-1, with 7 bases matching TRBD1. This CDR3 comprises 15 residues. The J segment lost 0 bases and the V segment lost 4 bases, leaving 5 bases of the junction unmatched. Germline V gene sequence: CDR1 SGHTA, CDR2 FQGTGA. CDR3 in amino acids: CASSSQGFMNTEAFF. Here the CDR3 DNA reads TGTGCCAGCAGCTCACAGGGGTTCATGAACACTGAAGCTTTCTTT.

This chain connects TRBV6-5 to TRBJ2-2; no reliable D call. The CDR3 is 12 amino acids. Germline lookup yields CDR1 MNHEY and CDR2 SVGAGI. V dropped 2 bases and J dropped 5 bases, with 3 bases sitting between them. The CDR3 here is CASSYPTGELFF. The CDR3 coding sequence is TGTGCCAGCAGTTACCCAACCGGGGAGCTGTTTTTT.

The chain has TRBV11-2 and TRBJ1-1; 11 bases fit TRBD1. The germline CDR1 and CDR2 sequences are SGHAT and FQNNGV. This CDR3 spans 12 amino acids. Trimming took 7 bases from V and 13 from J; bases not matched to a gene: 8. The CDR3 region has the DNA TGTGCCAGCACCTTGGCGGGACAGGGGGATTTCTTT. It specifies CASTLAGQGDFF.

The chain is built from TRBV9 and TRBJ2-7; weak D call: TRBD1 (5 bases). Looked up from germline, CDR1 is SGDLS and CDR2 is YYNGEE. The CDR3 contains 16 residues. Trimming took off 0 bases at V and 2 bases at J, with 15 bases between the two ends. The CDR3 here is CASSVDLDGRAYEQYF. The CDR3 bases are TGTGCCAGCAGCGTAGATTTGGACGGCAGGGCCTACGAGCAGTACTTC.

V gene TRBV5-5 combines with J gene TRBJ2-2, with D maybe TRBD1 (6 bases). V dropped 4 bases and J dropped 5 bases, with 18 bases sitting between them. CDR3 size: 16 residues. Germline assignment: CDR1 SGHKS and CDR2 YYEKEE (reference sequence). In DNA, the CDR3 is TGTGCCAGCAGCCGACCAGGGGCCTCTAGGACCGGGGAGCTGTTTTTT. It is translated as CASSRPGASRTGELFF.

The CDR3 nucleotides read TGTGCCAGCAGTTACACAGGGAGCACAAACACCATATATTTT. This gives the protein CASSYTGSTNTIYF. The genes are TRBV27 and TRBJ1-3; D might be TRBD1 (6 bases). Germline-derived CDR1 and CDR2 are MNHEY and SMNVEV (reference sequence). V lost 4 bases and J 6 bases, leaving 13 bases between the germline ends. The CDR3 totals 14 residues.

The chain joins TRBV5-1 to TRBJ1-2, with TRBD1 matching over 10 bases. After removal of 4 bases from V and 4 bases from J, the junction contained 10 bases not matched to a gene. The CDR3 contains 16 residues. The germline V gene encodes CDR1 SGHRS and CDR2 YFSETQ. The CDR3 DNA reads TGCGCCAGCAGCGAGAGTGAAGGGACAGGGGTCTATGGCTACACCTTC. Translated: CASSESEGTGVYGYTF.

The chain has TRBV7-3 and TRBJ1-3; TRBD1 aligns across 7 bases. Germline V gives CDR1 SGHTA, CDR2 FQGTGA. The CDR3 contains 13 residues. J gave up 8 bases and V 2 bases, and 3 bases lay outside the gene matches. CDR3 in amino acids: CASSLARGDTIYF. As DNA, the CDR3 is TGTGCCAGCAGCTTAGCCAGGGGGGACACCATATATTTT.

The gene calls are TRBV30 and TRBJ1-4, with 9 bases aligning to TRBD1. CDR3 length: 14 amino acids. After removal of 1 base from V and 8 bases from J, the junction contained 5 bases not matched to a gene. CDR1 is GTSNPN and CDR2 is SVGIG in the germline V gene (reference sequence). Here the CDR3 reads CAWSDGTGSEKLFF. Written as DNA, the CDR3 is TGTGCCTGGAGTGACGGGACAGGGAGCGAAAAACTGTTTTTT. Looking up the rest from reference TRBV30 and TRBJ1-4 gives the full variable domain: SQTIHQWPATLVQPVGSPLSLECTVEGTSNPNLYWYRQAAGRGLQLLFYSVGIGQISSEVPQNLSASRPQDRQFILSSKKLLLSDSGFYLCAWSDGTGSEKLFFGSGTQLSVL.

This clone has only a few counts. This chain connects TRBV7-9 to TRBJ2-1; D perhaps matches TRBD2 (5 bases). Trimming pared 3 bases from V and 4 bases from J, leaving 10 bases between. The CDR3 length is 14 residues. The germline CDR1 and CDR2 sequences are SEHNR and FQNEAQ (reference sequence). CDR3 sequence reads: CASSLGSGYNEQFF. The CDR3 DNA follows: TGTGCCAGCAGCTTGGGGAGCGGTTACAATGAGCAGTTCTTC. The full variable domain, with the rest looked up from reference TRBV7-9 and TRBJ2-1, is DTGVSQNPRHKITKRGQNVTFRCDPISEHNRLYWYRQTLGQGPEFLTYFQNEAQLEKSRLLSDRFSAERPKGSFSTLEIQRTEQGDSAMYLCASSLGSGYNEQFFGPGTRLTVL.

The chain couples TRBV29-1 to TRBJ2-5, with 9 bases aligning to TRBD1. CDR1 is SQVTM and CDR2 is ANQGSEA in the germline V gene. There are 13 residues in the CDR3. After removal of 7 bases from V and 5 bases from J, the junction contained 8 bases not matched to a gene. DNA of the CDR3: TGCAGCGGGAAGAGGACAGGGGTTGAGACCCAGTACTTC. Its translation: CSGKRTGVETQYF.

The chain is built from TRBV7-2 and TRBJ2-1; 7 nucleotides agree with TRBD2. Germline-derived CDR1 and CDR2 are SGHTA and FQGNSA. The CDR3 consists of 14 residues. V lost 6 bases, J lost 5 bases, and 7 bases stayed unmatched. The CDR3 DNA reads TGTGCCAGCAGGGGAGGGGTCTTGGACAATGAGCAGTTCTTC. Amino acids: CASRGGVLDNEQFF.

The CDR3 protein is CASSVEGGRVGEQYF. The CDR3 region has the DNA TGTGCCAGCAGCGTAGAGGGCGGGAGAGTCGGGGAGCAGTACTTC. This chain joins TRBV9 and TRBJ2-7, with 7 bases aligning to TRBD2. Germline loops: CDR1 SGDLS, CDR2 YYNGEE. The CDR3 loop spans 15 amino acids. V was pared by 0 bases and J by 7 bases, with 10 bases of the junction left unmatched.

The rearrangement links TRBV15 to TRBJ1-2, with a weak D call TRBD1 (6 bases). The ends were cut back, 1 base at V and 8 bases at J, with 11 bases in the middle. This CDR3 is 13 amino acids long. Germline V CDR1 and CDR2: LNHNV, YYDKDF (reference sequence). The CDR3 here is CATSRGTVDGYTF. As DNA, the CDR3 is TGTGCCACCAGCAGAGGGACAGTGGACGGCTACACCTTC. Combining the CDR3 with reference TRBV15 and TRBJ1-2 gives the whole variable domain DAMVIQNPRYQVTQFGKPVTLSCSQTLNHNVMYWYQQKSSQAPKLLFHYYDKDFNNEADTPDNFQSRRPNTSFCFLDIRSPGLGDTAMYLCATSRGTVDGYTFGSGTRLTVV.

The chain has TRBV2 and TRBJ1-1, with D perhaps TRBD1 (6 bases). The CDR3 is 13 residues long. The V end was cut by 9 bases, the J end by 1 base, with 12 bases between. Germline CDR1 SNHLY, CDR2 FYNNEI. CDR3 nucleotides: TGTGCCAGGCCCCAGACAGGGAACACTGAAGCTTTCTTT. Its translation is CARPQTGNTEAFF.

The chain is built from TRBV5-1 and TRBJ2-1; 8 nucleotides agree with TRBD2. V gave up 3 bases and J gave up 14 bases; unmatched junction bases: 4. The CDR3 extends over 11 amino acids. Germline CDR1 and CDR2: SGHRS and YFSETQ. In DNA form, the CDR3 reads TGCGCCAGCAGCTCGAAAGCGGGAGAGTTCTTC. It translates to CASSSKAGEFF.

This rearrangement joins TRBV11-2 to TRBJ1-2; TRBD1 aligns across 7 bases. The V segment lost 4 bases and the J segment 8 bases; nucleotides outside the gene matches: 4. The length of the CDR3 is 12 residues. The germline V gene encodes CDR1 SGHAT and CDR2 FQNNGV. CDR3 DNA sequence: TGTGCCAGCAGCTCAGACAGGGTCGGCTACACCTTC. It encodes CASSSDRVGYTF.

This chain uses TRBV27 with TRBJ1-2, with TRBD1 matching over 8 bases. J was trimmed by 7 bases and V by 0 bases; bases with no gene match: 13. This CDR3 spans 17 amino acids. Germline CDR1 is MNHEY and CDR2 is SMNVEV (reference sequence). CDR3 loop: CASSLSGRGRLDGGYTF. The DNA for the CDR3 is TGTGCCAGCAGTTTATCAGGCAGGGGGCGCTTAGATGGTGGCTACACCTTC.

This chain connects TRBV30 to TRBJ1-2, with D possibly matching TRBD1 (6 bases). V lost 1 base to trimming and J lost 4 bases, with 16 bases between them. Per the germline V gene, CDR1 is GTSNPN and CDR2 is SVGIG (reference sequence). This CDR3 has 15 residues. The CDR3 reads CAWSDWTETSYGYTF. In DNA form, the CDR3 reads TGTGCCTGGAGTGACTGGACAGAGACGAGCTATGGCTACACCTTC.

The chain carries TRBV2 and TRBJ2-5; 10 bases match TRBD2. The V segment lost 8 bases and the J segment 7 bases; nucleotides outside the gene matches: 10. This CDR3 has 14 residues. The germline V gene encodes CDR1 SNHLY and CDR2 FYNNEI. CDR3 sequence reads: CASGAAGGPGTQYF. The CDR3 DNA follows: TGTGCCAGCGGCGCAGCGGGAGGGCCCGGGACCCAGTACTTC.

For the CDR3, the DNA is TGTGCCATCAAGGGGACCGGGGGCACCGGGGAGCTGTTTTTT. Translated: CAIKGTGGTGELFF. V gene TRBV10-3 combines with J gene TRBJ2-2; possibly TRBD2 for D (6 bases). This CDR3 is built from 14 residues. V gave up 7 bases and J gave up 4 bases, with 13 bases separating them. Germline-derived CDR1 and CDR2 are ENHRY and SYGVKD.

This chain uses TRBV12-5 with TRBJ1-1; 8 nucleotides align to TRBD1. Trimming removed 6 bases from V and 7 bases from J; junction bases left unmatched: 10. The CDR3 loop spans 14 amino acids. Germline lookup yields CDR1 LGHNT and CDR2 FRNRAP. CDR3 sequence reads: CASGPPAGGSEAFF. The CDR3 region has the DNA TGTGCTAGTGGCCCACCGGCAGGGGGCAGTGAAGCTTTCTTT. The variable domain in full, completed from reference TRBV12-5 and TRBJ1-1, reads DARVTQTPRHKVTEMGQEVTMRCQPILGHNTVFWYRQTMMQGLELLAYFRNRAPLDDSGMPKDRFSAEMPDATLATLKIQPSEPRDSAVYFCASGPPAGGSEAFFGQGTRLTVV.